The clone carrying this TCR beta chain was observed many times. Its antigen is still unknown. Attachment of unique molecular identifiers was made to individual cDNA molecules. TCRdb re-derived calls from the 5' RACE reads in MiXCR, one entry per CDR3 protein. This sample has about 70,000 distinct CDR3 sequences, with 5% found just once. Trimming removed 6 bases from V and 6 bases from J, with 21 bases in between. This CDR3 spans 15 amino acids. The germline V gene has CDR1 SQVTM and CDR2 ANQGSEA. This sample was taken from a study of early T cells in non-severe SARS-CoV-2 infection. Study details: Bulk RNA taken from unsorted whole blood was sequenced, leaving chains unpaired.

Findings and limits, study-wide: Matching against VDJdb likely underestimated virus-specific expansions, favoring anti-spike CD8.

V and J are TRBV29-1 and TRBJ1-5; perhaps TRBD1 as D (6 bases). The TCR comes from an adult who was a healthcare worker with PCR-confirmed SARS-CoV-2 infection or an uninfected control (not recorded which). This specimen consisted of whole blood, obtained at baseline. For the CDR3, the DNA is TGCAGCGTCTACTTATCCGGGACACAGGGTCAGCCCCAGCATTTT. Its translation is CSVYLSGTQGQPQHF.